A single sample gave rise to the 21 T cell receptor beta chains below, sequenced in a study of T-cell reconstitution after alpha-beta-depleted transplantation in children. Unique molecular identifiers were built into the TCRbeta library. Via MiXCR, TCRdb re-called the PCR reads, giving one row per CDR3 protein. The repertoire holds around 60,000 distinct CDR3 sequences, with around 40% as singletons. Sequences were derived from PBMCs, mostly from graft donor cells, sampled 360 days after TCRalphabeta/CD19-depleted stem cell transplant. Every receptor here comes from a male patient aged 5 to 17 who had a stem cell transplant for acute lymphoblastic leukemia, so the T cells may come from the graft donor.

There are many counts of this clonotype. The chain links TRBV7-8 to TRBJ2-5; TRBD2 agrees at 9 bases. This CDR3 region has 16 residues. The V gene end was trimmed by 5 bases and the J gene end by 1 base; junction bases not matched to a gene: 8. From germline, CDR1 is SGHVS and CDR2 FQNEAQ. For the CDR3, the DNA is TGTGCCAGCAGCCCCCGGGCTAGCGGGATCCAAGAGACCCAGTACTTC. Translating gives CASSPRASGIQETQYF.

The rearrangement joins TRBV6-5 to TRBJ2-7, with D possibly TRBD1 on 5 matching bases. V lost 7 bases and J lost 0, with 7 bases in between. Germline V lookup: CDR1 MNHEY, CDR2 SVGAGI. This CDR3 contains 12 residues. The CDR3 loop reads CASIDSSYEQYF. CDR3 sequence (DNA): TGTGCCAGCATCGACAGCTCCTACGAGCAGTACTTC.

The rearrangement uses TRBV6-2 or TRBV6-3 and TRBJ2-3; tentatively, D is TRBD2 (6 bases). Germline loops: CDR1 MNHEY, CDR2 SVGEGT. The V end lost 1 base, the J end lost 6 bases, and 17 bases lay between the germline ends. The length of the CDR3 is 16 residues. The CDR3 sequence is CASSYYARAGSDTQYF. The CDR3 DNA is TGTGCCAGCAGTTACTATGCGCGGGCGGGGTCGGATACGCAGTATTTT.

This clonotype was detected only a few times. This chain joins TRBV14 and TRBJ2-2, with TRBD1 identical over 8 bases. There are 14 residues in the CDR3. Trimming removed 3 bases from V and 9 bases from J; junction bases left unmatched: 6. CDR1 and CDR2 from the germline V gene are SGHDN and FVKESK. The CDR3 DNA is TGTGCCAGCAGCCAGGCCGACAGGGGCCGGGAGCTGTTTTTT. Translated, it gives CASSQADRGRELFF.

V gene TRBV12-3 or TRBV12-4 combines with J gene TRBJ2-1; 8 positions agree with TRBD2. The V and J ends lost 6 bases and 2 bases, in that order; junction bases with no gene match: 9. This CDR3 is 16 amino acids long. CDR3 nucleotides: TGTGCCAGCAGCCTTAGGGCGGGGGGCACCTACAATGAGCAGTTCTTC. It encodes CASSLRAGGTYNEQFF.

The gene calls are TRBV20-1 and TRBJ2-2, with TRBD2 identical over 10 bases. Germline-derived CDR1 and CDR2 are DFQATT and SNEGSKA (reference sequence). After removal of 2 bases from V and 5 bases from J, the junction contained 5 bases not matched to a gene. The CDR3 is made up of 15 amino acids. The CDR3 DNA reads as TGCAGTGCTAGAAAGCTAGCGGGAGTAACCGGGGAGCTGTTTTTT. This gives the protein CSARKLAGVTGELFF.

The chain employs TRBV28 and TRBJ1-3, with a weak D call TRBD1 (5 bases). The CDR3 consists of 15 residues. Deletions cut 2 bases from V and 4 bases from J, with 12 bases between. Germline V gene data show CDR1 as MDHEN and CDR2 as SYDVKM. The CDR3 protein is CASSLKGLGGNTIYF. CDR3 in DNA: TGTGCCAGCAGTTTAAAGGGGTTGGGCGGAAACACCATATATTTT.

This clonotype appeared many times. This chain connects TRBV12-3 or TRBV12-4 to TRBJ2-7, with 8 bases lining up with TRBD2. The CDR3 has 14 residues. V lost 5 bases, J lost 3 bases, and 6 bases stayed unmatched. The CDR3 spells CASSPREGYYEQYF. The DNA for the CDR3 is TGTGCCAGCAGTCCCCGGGAGGGCTACTACGAGCAGTACTTC.

The gene calls are TRBV7-2 and TRBJ2-2; 13 bases are a match to TRBD2. The length of the CDR3 is 16 residues. The germline gives CDR1 SGHTA, CDR2 FQGNSA. V gave up 0 bases and J gave up 6 bases; unmatched junction bases: 1. The CDR3 is CASSLAGLAGAGELFF. DNA for the CDR3: TGTGCCAGCAGCTTAGCCGGACTAGCGGGAGCCGGGGAGCTGTTTTTT.

The rearrangement links TRBV25-1 to TRBJ2-5; a weak D match, TRBD1 (5 bases). V lost 1 base and J 5 bases, leaving 11 bases between the germline ends. The germline V gene encodes CDR1 MGHDK and CDR2 SYGVNS. There are 14 residues in the CDR3. The CDR3 DNA follows: TGTGCCAGCAGTGAATGGGCAGGGCAGGAGACCCAGTACTTC. It translates to CASSEWAGQETQYF.

The chain is built from TRBV5-1 and TRBJ2-4; TRBD2 aligns across 13 bases. V was pared by 4 bases and J by 7 bases, with 5 bases of the junction left unmatched. Looked up from germline, CDR1 is SGHRS and CDR2 is YFSETQ. This CDR3 contains 15 residues. The CDR3 sequence: CASSGGLAGVNIQYF. The CDR3 coding sequence is TGCGCCAGCAGCGGTGGACTAGCGGGAGTTAACATTCAGTACTTC.

The chain uses TRBV7-9 and TRBJ2-7; 7 bases map to TRBD1. CDR3 length: 15 amino acids. Germline CDR1 SEHNR, CDR2 FQNEAQ (reference sequence). V lost 3 bases and J lost 3; bases outside the gene matches: 8. CDR3 sequence reads: CASSFARTGFYEQYF. DNA of the CDR3: TGTGCCAGCAGCTTCGCCAGGACAGGATTCTACGAGCAGTACTTC.

The chain recombines TRBV7-2 with TRBJ1-1, with a tentative D call TRBD1 (6 bases). This CDR3 contains 14 residues. The germline V gene has CDR1 SGHTA and CDR2 FQGNSA. Trimming cost V 2 bases and J 3 bases, with 10 bases left between them. The DNA of the CDR3 is TGTGCCAGCAGCTTATCACAGGGATACACTGAAGCTTTCTTT. Its protein is CASSLSQGYTEAFF.

The CDR3 is CATSDTTTGTSGRANSYNEQFF. CDR3 sequence (DNA): TGTGCCACCAGTGACACTACAACCGGGACTAGCGGGAGGGCCAACTCCTACAATGAGCAGTTCTTC. The V call is TRBV24-1, the J call TRBJ2-1, with 16 bases identical to TRBD2. The CDR3 contains 22 residues. The germline V gene has CDR1 KGHDR and CDR2 SFDVKD. V lost 4 bases, J lost 0 bases, and 14 bases stayed unmatched.

The chain carries TRBV9 and TRBJ2-7; 7 nucleotides agree with TRBD1. CDR1 and CDR2 from the germline V gene are SGDLS and YYNGEE. Germline trimming cut 4 bases from V and 2 bases from J; bases unmatched to any gene: 9. The CDR3 has 15 amino acids. Here the CDR3 reads CASSPEGDSAYEQYF. CDR3 DNA sequence: TGTGCCAGCAGCCCAGAAGGGGACAGCGCCTACGAGCAGTACTTC.

This clonotype was counted only a few times. The J gene is TRBJ2-2, the V gene TRBV11-3; D not resolved. The CDR3 consists of 13 residues. V lost 1 base, J lost 6 bases, and 6 bases lay in between. The germline V gene encodes CDR1 SGHNT and CDR2 YENEEA. CDR3 bases: TGTGCCAGCAGCTTAGGTTCAGCCGGGGAGCTGTTTTTT. Translation gives CASSLGSAGELFF. Complete variable domain (other parts from reference TRBV11-3 and TRBJ2-2): EAGVVQSPRYKIIEKKQPVAFWCNPISGHNTLYWYLQNLGQGPELLIRYENEEAVDDSQLPKDRFSAERLKGVDSTLKIQPAELGDSAVYLCASSLGSAGELFFGEGSRLTVL.

This clonotype was picked up a small number of times. J is TRBJ2-3 and V is TRBV12-3 or TRBV12-4; no firm D call. The V gene lost 2 bases and the J gene lost 10 bases, with 7 bases spanning the gap. The CDR3 covers 11 residues. CDR3: CASSLNLAQYF. CDR3 nucleotide sequence: TGTGCCAGCAGTTTAAATCTTGCGCAGTATTTT.

V gene TRBV24-1 combines with J gene TRBJ2-2; D not certain. The V gene's germline CDR1 is KGHDR and CDR2 SFDVKD. This CDR3 contains 13 residues. V was pared by 12 bases and J by 5 bases, with 15 bases between. The CDR3 sequence is CAAGTFGTGELFF. CDR3 DNA: TGTGCCGCCGGAACTTTTGGAACCGGGGAGCTGTTTTTT.

The rearrangement links TRBV29-1 to TRBJ2-6, with 7 bases aligning to TRBD2. The CDR3 has 13 residues. V lost 4 bases to trimming and J lost 4 bases; unmatched junction nucleotides: 1. Germline CDR1 is SQVTM and CDR2 is ANQGSEA. The CDR3 loop reads CSVGAGGANVLTF. The CDR3 DNA sequence: TGCAGCGTTGGAGCGGGGGGGGCCAACGTCCTGACTTTC.

This CDR3 is CSARDRASGDHEQYF. DNA for the CDR3: TGCAGTGCTAGAGATCGGGCTAGCGGTGACCACGAGCAGTACTTC. The chain employs TRBV20-1 and TRBJ2-7, with 7 bases matching TRBD2. CDR1 is DFQATT, CDR2 SNEGSKA, per germline (reference sequence). The trim removed 0 bases at V and 5 bases at J, leaving 10 bases unmatched. This CDR3 has 15 residues.

Only a few counts were recorded for this clonotype. The chain joins TRBV7-9 to TRBJ1-5, with unresolved D. Trimming took off 3 bases at V and 10 bases at J, with 13 bases between the two ends. The germline CDR1 and CDR2 sequences are SEHNR and FQNEAQ (reference sequence). There are 13 residues in the CDR3. Here the CDR3 DNA reads TGTGCCAGCAGCTTTAGTGGATTTAGTCCCCAGCATTTT. Translation: CASSFSGFSPQHF.